The 7 T cell receptor beta chains below come from one sample, sequenced in a study of OX40 agonist ivuxolimab in advanced cancers. The table came from immunoSEQ multiplex PCR; TCRdb's copy has only in-frame clones and leaves some out. The sample lists about 73,000 clones, around nine tenths occurring once. Sequencing was performed on CD4+ or CD8+ T cells sorted from blood, taken in a trial of the OX40 agonist ivuxolimab. The receptors come from an adult with an advanced solid tumor such as melanoma, head and neck, liver or kidney cancer.

The chain links TRBV6-5 to TRBJ2-7, with 8 bases matching TRBD1. J gave up 3 bases and V 5 bases, and 6 bases lay outside the gene matches. The CDR3 covers 14 residues. CDR1 and CDR2 (germline): MNHEY, SVGAGI. Here the CDR3 DNA reads TGTGCCAGCAGTCGACCAGGGGGCAACTACGAGCAGTACTTC. It yields the protein CASSRPGGNYEQYF.

The chain uses TRBV2 and TRBJ1-5; a weak D match, TRBD1 (5 bases). V was pared by 4 bases and J by 1 base, with 14 bases between. The CDR3 has 16 residues. CDR1 and CDR2 (germline): SNHLY, FYNNEI. CDR3 DNA: TGTGCCAGCAGTGGGACGGGGGGAGGGAGCAATCAGCCCCAGCATTTT. Protein sequence: CASSGTGGGSNQPQHF. Full variable domain (outside the CDR3, taken from reference TRBV2 and TRBJ1-5): EPEVTQTPSHQVTQMGQEVILRCVPISNHLYFYWYRQILGQKVEFLVSFYNNEISEKSEIFDDQFSVERPDGSNFTLKIRSTKLEDSAMYFCASSGTGGGSNQPQHFGDGTRLSIL.

This clone has a handful of counts. The rearrangement uses TRBV19 and TRBJ1-2; tentatively, D is TRBD1 (6 bases). CDR1 LNHDA and CDR2 SQIVND come from the germline V gene (reference sequence). The CDR3 has 12 residues. CDR3 amino acids: CAYRERDYGYTF. Here the CDR3 DNA reads TGTGCTTACAGGGAGAGGGACTATGGCTACACCTTC.

The V and J genes are TRBV6-1 and TRBJ1-5, with 7 bases matching TRBD1. The germline V gene encodes CDR1 MNHNS and CDR2 SASEGT. With 2 bases clipped from V and 1 base from J, the junction kept 8 bases outside the gene matches. This CDR3 spans 17 amino acids. CDR3: CASSETGVFSSNQPQHF. In DNA, the CDR3 is TGTGCCAGCAGTGAAACAGGGGTCTTTTCGAGCAATCAGCCCCAGCATTTT.

This sequence joins TRBV2 and TRBJ1-1, with 10 nucleotides matching TRBD1. Per the germline V gene, CDR1 is SNHLY and CDR2 is FYNNEI. Trimming cost V 6 bases and J 5 bases; bases outside gene matches: 6. This CDR3 region has 14 residues. The CDR3 reads CASRGRTGGTEAFF. CDR3 sequence (DNA): TGTGCCAGCAGGGGACGGACAGGGGGGACTGAAGCTTTCTTT.

V and J are TRBV14 and TRBJ2-1; 11 bases map to TRBD2. V shed 0 bases and J 0 bases; nucleotides not matched to a gene: 4. CDR1 and CDR2 (germline): SGHDN, FVKESK. This CDR3 spans 18 amino acids. In DNA form, the CDR3 reads TGTGCCAGCAGCCAAGAAACTAGCGGGAGACCCTCCTACAATGAGCAGTTCTTC. Translating it yields CASSQETSGRPSYNEQFF.

The gene calls are TRBV18 and TRBJ1-1; tentative D call: TRBD1 (6 bases). Trimming took 3 bases from V and 0 from J, leaving 14 bases between them. The CDR3 extends over 16 amino acids. Germline assignment: CDR1 KGHSH and CDR2 LQKENI. CDR3 coding DNA: TGTGCCAGCTCACCTCGACAGGCAACCATGAACACTGAAGCTTTCTTT. It is translated as CASSPRQATMNTEAFF.